Listed here is a single TCR beta chain. Antigen specificity is unknown. TCRdb's copy holds only in-frame clones and misses some; the assay was immunoSEQ multiplex PCR. This sample has a few hundred thousand clones; around 91% occur once, and the top ten carry around 3.1%. This sample stems from a study of cytomegalovirus exposure and HLA in healthy donors. Study-wide results and caveats: There were some public TCRs occurring in many donors, but most TCR sequences were rare. A classifier reportedly called cytomegalovirus status with high sensitivity and specificity.

V was pared by 7 bases and J by 8 bases, with 9 bases between. This CDR3 is 11 amino acids long. Germline V gene data show CDR1 as MNHEY and CDR2 as SMNVEV (reference sequence). The donors were in the roughly 130-subject validation cohort, distinct from the roughly 600-subject first cohort. The chain employs TRBV27 and TRBJ2-1, with D possibly TRBD2 on 6 matching bases. Material: PBMCs. This sequence was found in a woman aged 25-40 years in good health and CMV-seronegative. The CDR3 here is CASTEGDEQFF. The DNA for the CDR3 is TGTGCCAGCACGGAGGGCGATGAGCAGTTCTTC.